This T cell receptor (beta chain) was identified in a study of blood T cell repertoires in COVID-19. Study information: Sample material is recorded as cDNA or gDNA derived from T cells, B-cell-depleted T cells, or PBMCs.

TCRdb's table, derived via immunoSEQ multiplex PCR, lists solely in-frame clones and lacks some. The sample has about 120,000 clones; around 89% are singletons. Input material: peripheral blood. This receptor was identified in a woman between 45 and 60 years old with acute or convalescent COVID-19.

The CDR3 DNA sequence: TGTGCCAGCAGCCAAGAAATAGCGGGAGGGGGAGAGACCCAGTACTTC. This gives the protein CASSQEIAGGGETQYF. The J gene is TRBJ2-5, the V gene TRBV3-1 (or the pseudogene TRBV3-2); 11 bases are shared with TRBD2. CDR1 is LGHDT, CDR2 YNNKEL, per germline (reference sequence). CDR3 length: 16 residues. The V gene end was trimmed by 0 bases and the J gene end by 4 bases; junction bases not matched to a gene: 4.